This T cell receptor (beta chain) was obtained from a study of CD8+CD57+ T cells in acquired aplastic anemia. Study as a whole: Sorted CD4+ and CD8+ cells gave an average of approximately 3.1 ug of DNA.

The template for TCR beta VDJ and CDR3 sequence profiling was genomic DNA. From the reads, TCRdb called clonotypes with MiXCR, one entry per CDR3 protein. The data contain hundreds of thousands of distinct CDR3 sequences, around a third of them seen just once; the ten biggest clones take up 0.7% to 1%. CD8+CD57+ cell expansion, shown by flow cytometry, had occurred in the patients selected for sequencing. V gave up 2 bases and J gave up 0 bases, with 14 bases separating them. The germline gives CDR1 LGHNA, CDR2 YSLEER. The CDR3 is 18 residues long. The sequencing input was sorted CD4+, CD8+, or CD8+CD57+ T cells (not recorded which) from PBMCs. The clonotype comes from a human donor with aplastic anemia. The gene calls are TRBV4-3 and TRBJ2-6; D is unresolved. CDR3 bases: TGCGCCAGCAGCCAACTCCCCGGGCTGTGCTCTGGGGCCAACGTCCTGACTTTC. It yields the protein CASSQLPGLCSGANVLTF.